This passage covers 9 T cell receptor beta chains from one sample sequenced in a study of blood T cell repertoires in COVID-19. TCRdb's copy holds only in-frame clones and misses some; the assay was immunoSEQ multiplex PCR. This sample has fewer than 150,000 clones, with around four fifths found just once. The sequenced material came from peripheral blood. These receptors were taken from a human donor in a cohort sampled during active COVID-19.

The chain carries TRBV19 and TRBJ1-1; 7 bases are shared with TRBD1. The V and J ends lost 6 bases and 6 bases, in that order; junction bases with no gene match: 19. The CDR3 runs 17 residues. Germline V gene sequence: CDR1 LNHDA, CDR2 SQIVND (reference sequence). CDR3 sequence reads: CASRQDRVGRGRAEAFF. The CDR3, as DNA: TGTGCCAGTAGGCAAGACAGGGTTGGCCGCGGACGGGCTGAAGCTTTCTTT.

The J gene is TRBJ1-4, the V gene TRBV2; no reliable D call. The length of the CDR3 is 15 residues. Germline assignment: CDR1 SNHLY and CDR2 FYNNEI. V lost 2 bases and J lost 10, with 17 bases in between. In DNA, the CDR3 is TGTGCCAGCAGTGAAAGGAGCCAGCCCCTTGGAAAACTGTTTTTT. This encodes CASSERSQPLGKLFF.

This clone has a single count. The chain links TRBV7-9 to TRBJ1-1; tentative D call: TRBD1 (5 bases). The germline V gene encodes CDR1 SEHNR and CDR2 FQNEAQ (reference sequence). This CDR3 is built from 14 residues. The V gene lost 5 bases and the J gene lost 4 bases, with 14 bases spanning the gap. CDR3 DNA sequence: TGTGCCAGCAGCCCGGGGGGGGGTGGCACTGAAGCTTTCTTT. Its protein is CASSPGGGGTEAFF.

The chain carries TRBV5-1 and TRBJ2-3, with D perhaps matching TRBD2 (5 bases). V lost 0 bases and J lost 3, with 8 bases in between. Germline CDR1 is SGHRS and CDR2 is YFSETQ. CDR3 length: 14 residues. CDR3: CASSLGRPTDTQYF. The DNA of the CDR3 is TGCGCCAGCAGCTTGGGGAGGCCGACAGATACGCAGTATTTT.

The chain couples TRBV30 to TRBJ1-2, with TRBD1 matching 11 bases. Per germline, CDR1 GTSNPN and CDR2 SVGIG (reference sequence). There are 14 residues in the CDR3. The V segment lost 1 base and the J segment 3 bases; nucleotides outside the gene matches: 1. CDR3 sequence reads: CAWSGTGGYYGYTF. As DNA, the CDR3 is TGTGCCTGGAGTGGGACAGGGGGCTACTATGGCTACACCTTC. The full variable domain, completed using reference TRBV30 and TRBJ1-2, is SQTIHQWPATLVQPVGSPLSLECTVEGTSNPNLYWYRQAAGRGLQLLFYSVGIGQISSEVPQNLSASRPQDRQFILSSKKLLLSDSGFYLCAWSGTGGYYGYTFGSGTRLTVV.

The chain combines TRBV5-1 with TRBJ2-1; 10 nucleotides match TRBD1. V lost 0 bases to trimming and J lost 9 bases; unmatched junction nucleotides: 3. The CDR3 covers 14 residues. Germline V gives CDR1 SGHRS, CDR2 YFSETQ. The CDR3 DNA follows: TGCGCCAGCAGCTTGGAGGGACAGGGGCCTGAGCAGTTCTTC. Translation gives CASSLEGQGPEQFF. The whole variable domain, remainder taken from reference TRBV5-1 and TRBJ2-1, is KAGVTQTPRYLIKTRGQQVTLSCSPISGHRSVSWYQQTPGQGLQFLFEYFSETQRNKGNFPGRFSGRQFSNSRSEMNVSTLELGDSALYLCASSLEGQGPEQFFGPGTRLTVL.

V gene TRBV18 combines with J gene TRBJ2-7, with D possibly TRBD1 on 5 matching bases. The CDR3 length is 15 residues. With 5 bases removed from V and 3 bases from J, the gap between germline ends came to 17 bases. The germline V gene encodes CDR1 KGHSH and CDR2 LQKENI. The CDR3 here is CASSTTRAPGYEQYF. In DNA form, the CDR3 reads TGTGCCAGCTCAACTACCAGGGCGCCGGGCTACGAGCAGTACTTC.

The CDR3 is CAWSAGGGGYGYTF. CDR3 nucleotide sequence: TGTGCCTGGAGTGCCGGTGGGGGAGGCTATGGCTACACCTTC. This chain links TRBV30 with TRBJ1-2; TRBD1 might be the D (5 bases). CDR3 length: 14 amino acids. V was trimmed by 1 base and J by 4 bases, leaving 13 bases between them. Per the germline V gene, CDR1 is GTSNPN and CDR2 is SVGIG (reference sequence).

The chain recombines TRBV5-1 with TRBJ2-7; D call uncertain. The germline gives CDR1 SGHRS, CDR2 YFSETQ. This CDR3 spans 13 amino acids. Trimming took 0 bases from V and 4 from J, leaving 8 bases between them. CDR3 in DNA: TGCGCCAGCAGCTTGGGTGTCTTGTACGAGCAGTACTTC. Its protein is CASSLGVLYEQYF.